Below are 13 T cell receptor beta chains sequenced from a single sample in a study of T-cell memory formation after mild COVID-19. TCRdb independently ran MiXCR on the 5' RACE reads; one entry per CDR3 protein. The profile shows about 57,000 distinct CDR3 sequences, 10% to 15% of them singletons. The material sequenced was PBMCs or a T cell subset sorted from them (not recorded which). Receptor source: a man aged 18 to 30 who had mild COVID-19 (a few samples of this study predate the infection). Cell type and time point are not known.

In its sample, this clonotype was seen many times. The chain recombines TRBV27 with TRBJ2-3; possible D gene TRBD1, 6 bases. Deletions cut 6 bases from V and 4 bases from J, with 14 bases between. CDR1 and CDR2 (germline): MNHEY, SMNVEV (reference sequence). The CDR3 sequence is 14 residues long. CDR3 protein: CASSIGGGADTQYF. The CDR3 coding sequence is TGTGCCAGCAGCATTGGGGGCGGCGCAGATACGCAGTATTTT.

CDR3 region: CASSPGVAGGDEQFF. The CDR3 nucleotides are TGTGCCAGTAGTCCTGGAGTAGCGGGGGGTGATGAGCAGTTCTTC. J is TRBJ2-1 and V is TRBV19, with 10 bases identical to TRBD2. This CDR3 has 15 residues. After removal of 5 bases from V and 8 bases from J, the junction contained 9 bases not matched to a gene. Per germline, CDR1 LNHDA and CDR2 SQIVND (reference sequence).

V gene TRBV9 combines with J gene TRBJ1-4, with D possibly TRBD1 on 5 matching bases. Germline loops: CDR1 SGDLS, CDR2 YYNGEE. V was trimmed by 0 bases and J by 6 bases, leaving 12 bases between them. The CDR3 loop spans 15 amino acids. CDR3 sequence reads: CASSVGGRGDEKLFF. In DNA form, the CDR3 reads TGTGCCAGCAGCGTAGGGGGACGAGGGGATGAAAAACTGTTTTTT.

This clonotype has ten or more counts. V usage is TRBV4-1 and J usage is TRBJ2-3; 7 bases align to TRBD2. This CDR3 spans 14 amino acids. Germline V gene lookup returns CDR1 MGHRA and CDR2 YSYEKL. The ends lost 4 bases at V and 5 bases at J; junction bases unmatched: 6. CDR3 loop: CASSPEGRGDTQYF. The CDR3 region has the DNA TGCGCCAGCAGCCCAGAGGGGAGGGGAGATACGCAGTATTTT.

This clonotype was detected ten times or more. The chain links TRBV10-3 to TRBJ2-1, with 7 nucleotides matching TRBD1. The CDR3 consists of 12 residues. CDR1 ENHRY and CDR2 SYGVKD come from the germline V gene. J lost 12 bases, V lost 0 bases, and 2 bases had no gene match. The CDR3 coding sequence is TGTGCCATCAGTGAGTCCAGGACAGGGCAGTTCTTC. Protein: CAISESRTGQFF.

The table lists this clonotype with a few counts. V usage is TRBV6-6 and J usage is TRBJ2-5; D not certain. Deletions cut 7 bases from V and 5 bases from J, with 11 bases between. Germline V CDR1 and CDR2: MNHNY, SVGAGI (reference sequence). This CDR3 is built from 12 residues. DNA of the CDR3: TGTGCCAGCATCTCCCAGGAGGAGACCCAGTACTTC. Translated: CASISQEETQYF.

This clonotype was found a few times. The CDR3 protein is CSAGDWTGNYGYTF. In nucleotides, the CDR3 is TGCAGTGCGGGTGACTGGACAGGGAACTATGGCTACACCTTC. V usage is TRBV20-1 and J usage is TRBJ1-2, with 8 bases matching TRBD1. Germline V CDR1 and CDR2: DFQATT, SNEGSKA (reference sequence). The length of the CDR3 is 14 residues. Trimming removed 6 bases from V and 2 bases from J; junction bases left unmatched: 8.

There are a few counts of this clonotype. The CDR3 region has the DNA TGTGCCAGCAGGCCGGGAGGGAGGACCCTCCGGTGGAGCACAGATACGCAGTATTTT. It yields the protein CASRPGGRTLRWSTDTQYF. J is TRBJ2-3 and V is TRBV6-2 or TRBV6-3; 8 bases fit TRBD2. V gave up 6 bases and J gave up 0 bases; unmatched junction bases: 17. Germline V CDR1 and CDR2: MNHEY, SVGEGT. This CDR3 region has 19 residues.

The sample holds many counts of this clonotype. The V call is TRBV30, the J call TRBJ2-3; 8 bases are shared with TRBD2. The CDR3 covers 15 residues. The J segment lost 5 bases and the V segment lost 5 bases, leaving 12 bases of the junction unmatched. The germline V gene encodes CDR1 GTSNPN and CDR2 SVGIG (reference sequence). For the CDR3, the DNA is TGTGCCTGGCATAGCGGGGAAACCCAAATAGATACGCAGTATTTT. Amino acids: CAWHSGETQIDTQYF.

Remarks on this clonotype: This sequence may be a read error, since a much larger clone differs from it by one base. CDR3 region: CASSIGRDHNEQFF. The CDR3 region has the DNA TGTGCCAGCAGCATAGGGCGAGATCACAATGAGCAGTTCTTC. The chain carries TRBV5-6 and TRBJ2-1; no firm D call. V was trimmed by 4 bases and J by 5 bases, leaving 13 bases between them. Germline V gene sequence: CDR1 SGHDT, CDR2 YYEEEE. The CDR3 sequence is 14 residues long.

Ten or more counts support this clonotype. This chain joins TRBV11-2 and TRBJ2-1; D is uncertain. Per germline, CDR1 SGHAT and CDR2 FQNNGV. This CDR3 has 12 residues. The germline V and J ends were trimmed by 2 bases and 7 bases, with 6 bases remaining between them. CDR3 protein: CASSLNENEQFF. The CDR3 bases are TGTGCCAGCAGCTTAAATGAGAATGAGCAGTTCTTC.

This clonotype has a count of ten or more. The chain uses TRBV7-8 and TRBJ2-3, with TRBD2 matching 8 bases. CDR3 length: 15 amino acids. With V trimmed by 5 bases and J by 2 bases, 6 bases remained unmatched. In germline, CDR1 is SGHVS, CDR2 FQNEAQ. In DNA form, the CDR3 reads TGTGCCAGCAGCCCCGGACTAGCTAACACAGATACGCAGTATTTT. This encodes CASSPGLANTDTQYF.

J is TRBJ2-3 and V is TRBV29-1; tentatively, D is TRBD1 or TRBD2 (5 bases each). V lost 4 bases and J lost 4, with 6 bases in between. Germline V lookup: CDR1 SQVTM, CDR2 ANQGSEA. There are 11 residues in the CDR3. CDR3 in DNA: TGCAGCGTTGGAGGGGCAGATACGCAGTATTTT. Its protein product is CSVGGADTQYF.